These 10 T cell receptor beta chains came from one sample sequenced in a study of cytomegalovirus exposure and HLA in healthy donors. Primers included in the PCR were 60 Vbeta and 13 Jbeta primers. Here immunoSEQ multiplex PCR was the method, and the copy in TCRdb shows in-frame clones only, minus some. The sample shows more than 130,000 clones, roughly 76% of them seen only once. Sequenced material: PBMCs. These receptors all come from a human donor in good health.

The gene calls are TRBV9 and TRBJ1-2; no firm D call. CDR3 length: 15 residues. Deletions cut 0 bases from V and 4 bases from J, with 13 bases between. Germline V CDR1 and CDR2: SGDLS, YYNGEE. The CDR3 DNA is TGTGCCAGCAGCGTAGATCCGGGGTCTTCCTATGGCTACACCTTC. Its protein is CASSVDPGSSYGYTF.

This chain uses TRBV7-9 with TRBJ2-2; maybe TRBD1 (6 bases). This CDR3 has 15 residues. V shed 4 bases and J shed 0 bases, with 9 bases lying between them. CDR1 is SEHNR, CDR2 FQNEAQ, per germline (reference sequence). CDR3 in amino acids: CASSSRTANTGELFF. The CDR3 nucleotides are TGTGCCAGCAGCTCCCGGACAGCGAACACCGGGGAGCTGTTTTTT.

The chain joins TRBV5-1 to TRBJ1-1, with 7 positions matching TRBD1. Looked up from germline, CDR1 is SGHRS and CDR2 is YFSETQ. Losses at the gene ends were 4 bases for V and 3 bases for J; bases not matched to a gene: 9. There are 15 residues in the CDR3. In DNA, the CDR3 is TGCGCCAGCAGCCCAGGGGGGACTGGGGACACTGAAGCTTTCTTT. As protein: CASSPGGTGDTEAFF.

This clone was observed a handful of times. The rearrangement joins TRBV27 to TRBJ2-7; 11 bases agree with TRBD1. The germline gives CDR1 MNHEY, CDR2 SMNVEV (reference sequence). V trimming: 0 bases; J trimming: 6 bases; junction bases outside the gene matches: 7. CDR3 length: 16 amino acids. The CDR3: CASSLSAGTGGCEQYF. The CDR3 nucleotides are TGTGCCAGCAGTTTATCGGCCGGGACAGGGGGTTGCGAGCAGTACTTC.

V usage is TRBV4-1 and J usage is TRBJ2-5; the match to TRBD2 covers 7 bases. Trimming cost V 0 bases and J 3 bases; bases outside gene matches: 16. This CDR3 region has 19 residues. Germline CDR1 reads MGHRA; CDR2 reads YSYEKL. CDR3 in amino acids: CASSQETSGTQLAEETQYF. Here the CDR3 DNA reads TGCGCCAGCAGCCAAGAAACAAGCGGGACCCAACTAGCCGAAGAGACCCAGTACTTC.

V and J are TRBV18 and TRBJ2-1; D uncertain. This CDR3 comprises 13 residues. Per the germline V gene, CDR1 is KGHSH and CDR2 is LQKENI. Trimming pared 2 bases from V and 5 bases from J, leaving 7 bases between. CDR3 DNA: TGTGCCAGCTCACCAGACCTAGACAATGAGCAGTTCTTC. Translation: CASSPDLDNEQFF.

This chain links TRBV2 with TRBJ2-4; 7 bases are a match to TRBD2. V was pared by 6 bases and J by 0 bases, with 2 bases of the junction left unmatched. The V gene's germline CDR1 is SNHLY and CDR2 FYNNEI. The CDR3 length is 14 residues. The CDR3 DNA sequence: TGTGCCAGCAGAGCGGGGCTAGCCAAAAACATTCAGTACTTC. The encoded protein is CASRAGLAKNIQYF.

DNA for the CDR3: TGTGCCAGCACCGACAGGGGTAGCTCCTACGAGCAGTACTTC. Amino acids: CASTDRGSSYEQYF. The chain carries TRBV6-1 and TRBJ2-7; 8 nucleotides match TRBD1. The CDR3 loop spans 14 amino acids. Germline CDR1 reads MNHNS; CDR2 reads SASEGT. Germline trimming cut 7 bases from V and 0 bases from J; bases unmatched to any gene: 5.

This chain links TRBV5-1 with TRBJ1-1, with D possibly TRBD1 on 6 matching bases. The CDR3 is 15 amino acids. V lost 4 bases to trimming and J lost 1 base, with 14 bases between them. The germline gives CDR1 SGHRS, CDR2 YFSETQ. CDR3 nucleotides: TGCGCCAGCAGCCGCACGACAGGCCCGAACACTGAAGCTTTCTTT. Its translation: CASSRTTGPNTEAFF.

CDR3 sequence reads: CASSIVVGENEKLFF. CDR3 nucleotides: TGTGCCAGTAGTATTGTTGTGGGAGAGAATGAAAAACTGTTTTTT. The chain is built from TRBV19 and TRBJ1-4, with D unclear. This CDR3 is built from 15 residues. V was clipped by 3 bases and J by 5 bases, with 13 bases between them. CDR1 and CDR2 (germline): LNHDA, SQIVND (reference sequence).